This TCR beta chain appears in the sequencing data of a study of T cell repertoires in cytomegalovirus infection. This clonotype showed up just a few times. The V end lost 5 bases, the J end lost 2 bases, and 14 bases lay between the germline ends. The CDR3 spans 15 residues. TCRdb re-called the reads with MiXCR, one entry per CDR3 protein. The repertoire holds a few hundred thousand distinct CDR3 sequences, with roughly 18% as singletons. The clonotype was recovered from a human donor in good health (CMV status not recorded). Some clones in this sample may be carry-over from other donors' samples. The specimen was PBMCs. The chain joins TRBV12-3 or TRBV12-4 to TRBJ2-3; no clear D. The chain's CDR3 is CASSPRLGDTDTQYF. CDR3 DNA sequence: TGTGCCAGCAGTCCCCGGCTGGGTGACACAGATACGCAGTATTTT.